This T cell receptor (beta chain) was captured by sequencing in a study of T cells in Graves' hyperthyroidism and ophthalmopathy. The study, taken as a whole, reports: A 13 V-J signature model discriminated ophthalmopathy versus stable hyperthyroidism.

RNA transcripts provided the source from which TCR beta CDR3 regions were amplified. The HTBI primer set served for first-round RT-PCR of the TCR CDR3. Using its own MiXCR run on the multiplex PCR reads, TCRdb lists one record per CDR3 protein. The repertoire holds nearly 250,000 distinct CDR3 sequences, with 16% as singletons. The CDR3 covers 15 residues. Per the germline V gene, CDR1 is MNHNS and CDR2 is SASEGT. V lost 5 bases, J lost 5 bases, and 16 bases lay in between. Many counts were recorded for this clonotype. The antigen is unknown. V is TRBV6-1 and J is TRBJ1-5; D is perhaps TRBD1 (6 bases). Material for sequencing was blood. This clonotype was obtained from a woman aged 18-30 years with Graves' ophthalmopathy. The CDR3 nucleotides read TGTGCCAGCAGTTGGCGACGGGGGGCGGATCAGCCCCAGCATTTT. It codes for CASSWRRGADQPQHF.